Each of the 27 T cell receptor beta chains below was sequenced from the same sample in a study of cytomegalovirus exposure and HLA in healthy donors (dated by TCRdb to about 2017). The library was produced with the immunoSEQ multiplex PCR assay. A mixture of 60 forward primers for TCR Vbeta segments and 13 reverse primers for TCR Jbeta segments was used in the multiplex PCR. TCRdb re-hosts the immuneACCESS table, in-frame sequences only. Its copies lack some clones; in the studies checked, an unresolved V gene accounts for under half of them, and the cause for the rest is not known. The sample records 220,000 or so clones, 70% to 80% of which are singletons. The ten largest clones take up 3.5% to 4% of the sample. Material: PBMCs. All receptors derive from a male donor in good health and CMV-seronegative.

The chain combines TRBV7-6 with TRBJ2-7; D is undetermined. Between the trimmed V and J ends, which lost 2 bases and 3 bases, there was a span of 17 bases. CDR3 length equals 16 residues. In germline, CDR1 is SGHVS, CDR2 FNYEAQ. In DNA, the CDR3 is TGTGCCAGCAGCTTATTGTCGGCGACACATCTCTACGAGCAGTACTTC. This sequence encodes CASSLLSATHLYEQYF.

The chain carries TRBV21-1 and TRBJ2-5; no check of the table's D call, TRBD2, against the DNA was made. TRBV21-1 is an annotated pseudogene. There are 15 residues in the CDR3. The CDR3 here is CASSKKNGPRETQYF. In DNA, the CDR3 is TGTGCCAGCAGCAAAAAAAACGGTCCGAGAGAGACCCAGTACTTC.

V and J are TRBV7-8 and TRBJ2-2; D ambiguous. V was shortened by 0 bases and J by 6 bases, with 17 bases between the two germline ends. Per the germline V gene, CDR1 is SGHVS and CDR2 is FQNEAQ. The CDR3 length is 17 residues. CDR3 protein: CASSLASNSVGAGELFF. In DNA form, the CDR3 reads TGTGCCAGCAGCTTAGCGTCCAACAGTGTGGGCGCCGGGGAGCTGTTTTTT.

The CDR3 DNA follows: TGTGCCAGCAGTTTAGGCGGGAGGTACCAAGAGACCCAGTACTTC. It codes for CASSLGGRYQETQYF. The rearrangement links TRBV27 to TRBJ2-5; 8 nucleotides match TRBD2. The germline V gene encodes CDR1 MNHEY and CDR2 SMNVEV (reference sequence). CDR3 length: 15 residues. V was clipped by 2 bases and J by 0 bases; unmatched bases: 2.

The gene calls are TRBV5-1 and TRBJ2-6; D unclear. V gave up 9 bases and J gave up 0 bases, with 7 bases separating them. Germline CDR1 reads SGHRS; CDR2 reads YFSETQ. The CDR3 is made up of 13 amino acids. The CDR3 region is CATNISGANVLTF. CDR3 coding DNA: TGCGCCACCAACATCTCTGGGGCCAACGTCCTGACTTTC. The entire variable domain, with the rest obtained from reference TRBV5-1 and TRBJ2-6, is as follows: KAGVTQTPRYLIKTRGQQVTLSCSPISGHRSVSWYQQTPGQGLQFLFEYFSETQRNKGNFPGRFSGRQFSNSRSEMNVSTLELGDSALYLCATNISGANVLTFGAGSRLTVL.

This chain links TRBV6-1 with TRBJ2-5; 16 bases are a match to TRBD2. The J call is doubtful: the DNA matches TRBJ2-7 better. This CDR3 has 19 residues. CDR1 and CDR2 from the germline V gene are MNHNS and SASEGT. The CDR3 sequence is CASSASNSGLAGGQNEQYF. Here the CDR3 DNA reads TGTGCCAGCAGTGCATCGAATTCGGGACTAGCGGGAGGGCAGAACGAGCAGTACTTC.

The rearrangement joins TRBV18 to TRBJ2-3; TRBD2 agrees at 10 bases. V was pared by 5 bases and J by 5 bases, with 4 bases of the junction left unmatched. The CDR3 runs 14 residues. The germline CDR1 and CDR2 sequences are KGHSH and LQKENI. The CDR3 sequence is CASSWTSGIDTQYF. The CDR3 DNA is TGTGCCAGCTCATGGACTAGCGGAATAGATACGCAGTATTTT.

The chain carries TRBV7-9 and TRBJ2-1; 8 bases fit TRBD2. Per germline, CDR1 SEHNR and CDR2 FQNEAQ (reference sequence). V shed 1 base, J shed 6 bases, and the junction held 11 bases outside the gene matches. The CDR3 runs to 17 residues. Written as DNA, the CDR3 is TGTGCCAGCAGCTTAGGTAGCGGGATTTCCCGATCCAATGAGCAGTTCTTC. Amino acid sequence: CASSLGSGISRSNEQFF.

The CDR3 DNA reads TGTGCCAGCACCCCAACAGGGTATGAGCAGTTCTTC. Translation: CASTPTGYEQFF. V gene TRBV7-9 combines with J gene TRBJ2-1, with D maybe TRBD1 (6 bases). V was cut by 7 bases and J by 8 bases, with 12 bases left in between. The CDR3 totals 12 residues. CDR1 is SEHNR and CDR2 is FQNEAQ in the germline V gene (reference sequence).

The chain combines TRBV11-2 with TRBJ2-3, with 7 bases fitting TRBD2. The V segment lost 5 bases and the J segment 2 bases; nucleotides outside the gene matches: 4. Germline assignment: CDR1 SGHAT and CDR2 FQNNGV. The CDR3 totals 14 residues. The CDR3 reads CASSKLANTDTQYF. CDR3 nucleotides: TGTGCCAGCAGCAAACTAGCGAACACAGATACGCAGTATTTT.

The V call is TRBV7-9, the J call TRBJ1-2; D ambiguous. The germline V and J ends were trimmed by 4 bases and 8 bases, with 20 bases remaining between them. CDR3 length equals 15 residues. Germline V gives CDR1 SEHNR, CDR2 FQNEAQ (reference sequence). The CDR3 here is CASSSEGRPSRGYTF. CDR3 nucleotides: TGTGCCAGCAGCTCAGAGGGCCGGCCTTCGAGGGGCTACACCTTC.

The chain carries TRBV19 and TRBJ1-5; 7 bases match TRBD1. The CDR3 has 14 residues. CDR1 and CDR2 from the germline V gene are LNHDA and SQIVND (reference sequence). The V and J ends lost 10 bases and 6 bases, in that order; junction bases with no gene match: 12. The CDR3 DNA follows: TGTGCCACTACCCGGGGGCAGGGGGGTCAGCCCCAGCATTTT. It codes for CATTRGQGGQPQHF.

This chain joins TRBV6-5 and TRBJ2-5, with TRBD2 as a possible D gene (6 bases). The ends were cut back, 3 bases at V and 3 bases at J, with 14 bases in the middle. CDR3 length equals 15 residues. Germline assignment: CDR1 MNHEY and CDR2 SVGAGI. DNA for the CDR3: TGTGCCAGCAGTTATCTAAGTAGCGGAAAAGAGACCCAGTACTTC. Its protein is CASSYLSSGKETQYF.

The chain recombines TRBV5-4 with TRBJ2-7; no reliable D call. CDR3 size: 14 residues. With 0 bases removed from V and 0 bases from J, the gap between germline ends came to 7 bases. Germline CDR1 and CDR2: SGHNT and YYREEE (reference sequence). CDR3 sequence reads: CASSLGSSSYEQYF. The CDR3 DNA is TGTGCCAGCAGCTTGGGATCGAGCTCCTACGAGCAGTACTTC.

V gene TRBV4-2 combines with J gene TRBJ1-5; D ambiguous. In germline, CDR1 is LGHNA, CDR2 YNFKEQ. The CDR3 covers 15 residues. The V end lost 1 base, the J end lost 1 base, and 8 bases lay between the germline ends. The CDR3 nucleotides are TGTGCCAGCAGCCAAGTCCCGGGGAGCAATCAGCCCCAGCATTTT. Amino acid sequence: CASSQVPGSNQPQHF.

This chain links TRBV7-7 with TRBJ2-7; 8 bases align to TRBD2. The junction had 11 bases not matched to a gene; V was cut back by 4 bases and J by 6 bases. Germline CDR1 SSHAT, CDR2 FNYEAQ (reference sequence). The CDR3 consists of 15 residues. CDR3 bases: TGTGCCAGCAGCTCCCTCGCGGGGGGCGTAAGCGAGCAGTACTTC. Translation gives CASSSLAGGVSEQYF.

This clone was detected only a few times. This chain connects TRBV7-8 to TRBJ2-7; D gene uncertain. The germline CDR1 and CDR2 sequences are SGHVS and FQNEAQ. V gave up 5 bases and J gave up 5 bases, with 13 bases separating them. The CDR3 spans 13 residues. CDR3 coding DNA: TGTGCCAGCAGCCAAGTTGTCGAGAACGAGCAGTACTTC. The encoded protein is CASSQVVENEQYF.

This clone occurred once. The rearrangement uses TRBV5-5 and TRBJ1-4; 8 bases agree with TRBD1. J gave up 8 bases and V 4 bases, and 13 bases lay outside the gene matches. Germline assignment: CDR1 SGHKS and CDR2 YYEKEE (reference sequence). The CDR3 length is 16 residues. CDR3 amino acids: CASSGGHGQGLEKLFF. The CDR3, as DNA: TGTGCCAGCAGCGGAGGGCACGGACAGGGTCTCGAAAAACTGTTTTTT.

The chain uses TRBV19 and TRBJ2-3; D possibly corresponds to TRBD1 (6 bases). V was pared by 8 bases and J by 2 bases, with 14 bases between. Germline V gene sequence: CDR1 LNHDA, CDR2 SQIVND (reference sequence). This CDR3 is 14 amino acids long. The CDR3 loop reads CASQGRGYTDTQYF. The CDR3 nucleotides read TGTGCCAGTCAAGGCAGGGGCTACACAGATACGCAGTATTTT.

This chain links TRBV6-1 with TRBJ2-2, with D possibly matching TRBD1 (5 bases). V lost 3 bases to trimming and J lost 13 bases, with 15 bases between them. Germline CDR1 reads MNHNS; CDR2 reads SASEGT. CDR3 length: 13 amino acids. The CDR3 region has the DNA TGTGCCAGCAGTGACGGCACTTTAAGGGGGCTGTTTTTT. The encoded protein is CASSDGTLRGLFF.

The V gene is TRBV7-2, the J gene TRBJ1-1; a weak D match, TRBD1 (6 bases). This CDR3 spans 17 amino acids. The germline V and J ends were trimmed by 2 bases and 2 bases, with 18 bases remaining between them. From germline, CDR1 is SGHTA and CDR2 FQGNSA. CDR3 loop: CASSLSFPRGPNTEAFF. CDR3 coding DNA: TGTGCCAGCAGCTTATCTTTCCCCAGGGGCCCCAACACTGAAGCTTTCTTT.

The chain is built from TRBV2 and TRBJ1-1, with a weak D call TRBD1 (6 bases). The germline V gene encodes CDR1 SNHLY and CDR2 FYNNEI. V was pared by 5 bases and J by 1 base, with 14 bases between. The CDR3 is 15 amino acids. The CDR3: CASSRRQVQNTEAFF. The DNA of the CDR3 is TGTGCCAGCAGTCGTCGACAGGTCCAGAACACTGAAGCTTTCTTT.

J is TRBJ2-3 and V is TRBV9, with 10 nucleotides matching TRBD2. Germline CDR1 and CDR2: SGDLS and YYNGEE. This CDR3 is built from 15 residues. V gave up 4 bases and J gave up 5 bases; unmatched junction bases: 7. The CDR3 bases are TGTGCCAGCAGCTTGGGAGCGGGAGGGGAAGATACGCAGTATTTT. This codes for CASSLGAGGEDTQYF.

J is TRBJ2-7 and V is TRBV28; D may be TRBD2 (6 bases). The germline V and J ends were trimmed by 7 bases and 0 bases, with 22 bases remaining between them. Per the germline V gene, CDR1 is MDHEN and CDR2 is SYDVKM. The CDR3 spans 17 residues. The CDR3 loop reads CASILSGGAFSSYEQYF. As DNA, the CDR3 is TGTGCCAGCATTCTCTCCGGGGGAGCGTTTAGCTCCTACGAGCAGTACTTC.

CDR3 sequence (DNA): TGTGCCAGCAGCAGAGGACTAGCGGGAGGACGGTACTCCTACGAGCAGTACTTC. Encoded protein: CASSRGLAGGRYSYEQYF. The V call is TRBV28, the J call TRBJ2-7; 14 nucleotides line up with TRBD2. The CDR3 length is 18 residues. J was trimmed by 0 bases and V by 6 bases; bases with no gene match: 10. Looked up from germline, CDR1 is MDHEN and CDR2 is SYDVKM.

V is TRBV7-9 and J is TRBJ2-7; 9 positions agree with TRBD1. Germline CDR1 reads SEHNR; CDR2 reads FQNEAQ (reference sequence). V was clipped by 3 bases and J by 6 bases; unmatched bases: 15. This CDR3 comprises 17 residues. The CDR3 region is CASSFRPDRDRVFEQYF. As DNA, the CDR3 is TGTGCCAGCAGCTTCCGGCCTGACCGGGACAGGGTATTCGAGCAGTACTTC.

The V and J genes are TRBV27 and TRBJ2-3; 7 positions agree with TRBD2. J was trimmed by 3 bases and V by 5 bases; bases with no gene match: 14. This CDR3 spans 17 amino acids. Looked up from germline, CDR1 is MNHEY and CDR2 is SMNVEV (reference sequence). For the CDR3, the DNA is TGTGCCAGCAGTACCCAAGTAAGCGGGGACCGGACAGATACGCAGTATTTT. It encodes CASSTQVSGDRTDTQYF.